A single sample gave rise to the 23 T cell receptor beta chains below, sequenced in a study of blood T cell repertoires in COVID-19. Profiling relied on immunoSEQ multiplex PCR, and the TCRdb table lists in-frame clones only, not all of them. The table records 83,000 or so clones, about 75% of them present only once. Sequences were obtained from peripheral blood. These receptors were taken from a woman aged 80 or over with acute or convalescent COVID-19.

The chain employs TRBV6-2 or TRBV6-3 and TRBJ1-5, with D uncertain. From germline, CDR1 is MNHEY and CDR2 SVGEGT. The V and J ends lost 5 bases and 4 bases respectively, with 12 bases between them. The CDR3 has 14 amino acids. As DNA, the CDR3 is TGTGCCAGCAGTCCAGGTAACTGGAATCAGCCCCAGCATTTT. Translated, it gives CASSPGNWNQPQHF.

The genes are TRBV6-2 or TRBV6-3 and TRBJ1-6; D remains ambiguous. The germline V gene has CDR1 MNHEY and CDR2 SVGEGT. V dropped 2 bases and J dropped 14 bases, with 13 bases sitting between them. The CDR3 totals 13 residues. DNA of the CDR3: TGTGCCAGCAGTTACGAGGCGGGTTCGGCCCTCCACTTT. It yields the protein CASSYEAGSALHF.

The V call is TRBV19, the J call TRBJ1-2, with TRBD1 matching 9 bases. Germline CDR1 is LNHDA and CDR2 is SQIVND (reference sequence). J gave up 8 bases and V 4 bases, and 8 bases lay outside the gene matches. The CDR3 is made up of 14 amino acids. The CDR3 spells CASSTKTGGGGYTF. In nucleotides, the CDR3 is TGTGCCAGTAGTACAAAGACAGGGGGTGGCGGCTACACCTTC.

For the CDR3, the DNA is TGTGCCAGCAGATGGGGGACTAGCGCTGGAGAGACCCAGTACTTC. It codes for CASRWGTSAGETQYF. The chain recombines TRBV27 with TRBJ2-5; 10 nucleotides match TRBD2. The CDR3 sequence is 15 residues long. Germline V lookup: CDR1 MNHEY, CDR2 SMNVEV (reference sequence). J lost 4 bases, V lost 6 bases, and 8 bases had no gene match.

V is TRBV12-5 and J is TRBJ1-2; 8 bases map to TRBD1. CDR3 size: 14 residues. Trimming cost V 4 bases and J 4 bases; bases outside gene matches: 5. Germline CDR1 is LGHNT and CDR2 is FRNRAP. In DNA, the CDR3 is TGTGCTAGTGGTTCCAGGGGGCGAGGCTATGGCTACACCTTC. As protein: CASGSRGRGYGYTF.

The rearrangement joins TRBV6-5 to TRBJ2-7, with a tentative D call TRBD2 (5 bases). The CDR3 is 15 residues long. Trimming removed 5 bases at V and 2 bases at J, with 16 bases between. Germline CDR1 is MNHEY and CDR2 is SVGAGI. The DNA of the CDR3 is TGTGCCAGCAGTCTCGGGATTACAGAAACCTACGAGCAGTACTTC. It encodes CASSLGITETYEQYF.

The CDR3 DNA follows: TGTGCCAGCAGTCCCCGACTAGCGGCCGCCTCCTACGAGCAGTACTTC. It is translated as CASSPRLAAASYEQYF. The rearrangement uses TRBV6-2 or TRBV6-3 and TRBJ2-7; 9 bases agree with TRBD2. The CDR3 sequence is 16 residues long. V lost 5 bases, J lost 0 bases, and 8 bases stayed unmatched. CDR1 MNHEY and CDR2 SVGEGT come from the germline V gene.

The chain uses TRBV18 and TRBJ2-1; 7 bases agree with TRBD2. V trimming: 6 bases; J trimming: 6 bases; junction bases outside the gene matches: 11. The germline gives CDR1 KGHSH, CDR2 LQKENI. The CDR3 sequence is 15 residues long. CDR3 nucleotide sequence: TGTGCCAGCTCCCGGGGGGTAGGGAGTTTCAATGAGCAGTTCTTC. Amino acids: CASSRGVGSFNEQFF.

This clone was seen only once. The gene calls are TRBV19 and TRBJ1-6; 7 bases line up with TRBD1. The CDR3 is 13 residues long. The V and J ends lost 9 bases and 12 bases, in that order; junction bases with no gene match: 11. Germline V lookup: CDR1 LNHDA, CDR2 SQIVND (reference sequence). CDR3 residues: CASREDRVRPLHF. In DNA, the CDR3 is TGTGCCAGCAGAGAAGACAGGGTAAGACCCCTCCACTTT.

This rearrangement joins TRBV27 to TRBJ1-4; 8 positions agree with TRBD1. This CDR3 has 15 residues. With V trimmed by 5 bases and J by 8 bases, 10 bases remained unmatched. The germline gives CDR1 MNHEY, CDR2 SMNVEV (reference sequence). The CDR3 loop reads CASSQGRTGWEKLFF. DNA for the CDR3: TGTGCCAGCAGTCAGGGCCGGACAGGGTGGGAAAAACTGTTTTTT.

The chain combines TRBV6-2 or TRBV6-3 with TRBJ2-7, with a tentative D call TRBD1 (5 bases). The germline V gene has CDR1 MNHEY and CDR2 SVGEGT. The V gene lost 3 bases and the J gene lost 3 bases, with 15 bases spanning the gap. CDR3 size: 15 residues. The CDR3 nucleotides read TGTGCCAGCAGTTATGAGACACAGGCAAGCTACGAGCAGTACTTC. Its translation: CASSYETQASYEQYF.

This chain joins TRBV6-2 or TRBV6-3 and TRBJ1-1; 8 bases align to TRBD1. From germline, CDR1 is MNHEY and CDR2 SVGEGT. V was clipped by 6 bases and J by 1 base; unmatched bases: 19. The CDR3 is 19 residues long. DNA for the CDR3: TGTGCCAGCAGCCTAAGCGTAAGACAGGGGAGGAGGGGGAACACTGAAGCTTTCTTT. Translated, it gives CASSLSVRQGRRGNTEAFF.

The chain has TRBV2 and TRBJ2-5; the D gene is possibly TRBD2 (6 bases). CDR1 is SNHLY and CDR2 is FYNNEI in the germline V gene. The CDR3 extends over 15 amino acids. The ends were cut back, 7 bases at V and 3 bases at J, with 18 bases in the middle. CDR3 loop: CASTEGGIGKETQYF. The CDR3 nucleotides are TGTGCCAGCACCGAGGGAGGCATAGGCAAAGAGACCCAGTACTTC.

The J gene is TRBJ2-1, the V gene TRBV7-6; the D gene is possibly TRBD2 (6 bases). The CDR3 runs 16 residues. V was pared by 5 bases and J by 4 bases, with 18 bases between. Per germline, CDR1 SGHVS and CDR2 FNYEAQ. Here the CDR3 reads CASSPIRAGPYNEQFF. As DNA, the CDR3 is TGTGCCAGCAGCCCCATCAGAGCGGGCCCATACAATGAGCAGTTCTTC.

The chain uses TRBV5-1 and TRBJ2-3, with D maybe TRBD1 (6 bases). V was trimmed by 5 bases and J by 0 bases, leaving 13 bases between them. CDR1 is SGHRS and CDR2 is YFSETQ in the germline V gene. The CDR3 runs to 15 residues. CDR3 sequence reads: CASRPQGWSTDTQYF. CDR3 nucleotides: TGCGCCAGCAGACCCCAGGGGTGGAGCACAGATACGCAGTATTTT.

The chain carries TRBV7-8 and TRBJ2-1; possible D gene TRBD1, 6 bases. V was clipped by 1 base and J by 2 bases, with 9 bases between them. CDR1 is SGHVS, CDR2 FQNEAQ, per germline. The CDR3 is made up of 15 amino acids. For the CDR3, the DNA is TGTGCCAGCAGCTTAGAGCACAGGGCCTACAATGAGCAGTTCTTC. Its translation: CASSLEHRAYNEQFF.

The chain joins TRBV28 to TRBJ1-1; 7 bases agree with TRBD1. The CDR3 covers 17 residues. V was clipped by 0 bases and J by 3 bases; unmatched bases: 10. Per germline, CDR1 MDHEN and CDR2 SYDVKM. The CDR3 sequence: CASSLWGAGQRDTEAFF. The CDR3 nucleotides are TGTGCCAGCAGTTTATGGGGGGCGGGACAGAGAGACACTGAAGCTTTCTTT.

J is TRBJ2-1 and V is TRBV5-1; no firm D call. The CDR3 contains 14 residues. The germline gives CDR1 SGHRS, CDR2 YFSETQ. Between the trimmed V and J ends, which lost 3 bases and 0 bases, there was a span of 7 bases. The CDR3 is CASSSFSSYNEQFF. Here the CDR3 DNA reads TGCGCCAGCAGCTCTTTTAGCTCCTACAATGAGCAGTTCTTC.

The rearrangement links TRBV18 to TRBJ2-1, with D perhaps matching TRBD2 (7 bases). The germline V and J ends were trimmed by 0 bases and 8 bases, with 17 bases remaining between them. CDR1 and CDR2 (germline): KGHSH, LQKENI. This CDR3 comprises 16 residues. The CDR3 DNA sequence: TGTGCCAGCTCACCACCGAAGGGGGGGGGCCCGGATGAGCAGTTCTTC. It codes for CASSPPKGGGPDEQFF.

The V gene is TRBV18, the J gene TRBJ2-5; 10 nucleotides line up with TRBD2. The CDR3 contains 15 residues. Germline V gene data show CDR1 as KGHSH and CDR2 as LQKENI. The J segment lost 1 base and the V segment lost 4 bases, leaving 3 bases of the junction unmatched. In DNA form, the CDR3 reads TGTGCCAGCTCACTGCTAGCGGGGGCCCAAGAGACCCAGTACTTC. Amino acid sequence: CASSLLAGAQETQYF.

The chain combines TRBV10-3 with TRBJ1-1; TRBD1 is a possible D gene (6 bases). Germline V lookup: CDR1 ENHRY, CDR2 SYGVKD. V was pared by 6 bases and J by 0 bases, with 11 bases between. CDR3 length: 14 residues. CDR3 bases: TGTGCCATCAGGGCGGACAGATTGAACACTGAAGCTTTCTTT. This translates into CAIRADRLNTEAFF.

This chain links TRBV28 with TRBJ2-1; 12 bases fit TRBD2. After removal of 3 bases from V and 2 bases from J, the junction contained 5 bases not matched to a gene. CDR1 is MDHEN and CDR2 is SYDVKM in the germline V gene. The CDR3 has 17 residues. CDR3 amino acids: CASSFPLAGGPYNEQFF. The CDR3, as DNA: TGTGCCAGCAGTTTCCCACTAGCGGGAGGCCCCTACAATGAGCAGTTCTTC.

The CDR3: CASRDLQGARGEQYF. For the CDR3, the DNA is TGTGCCAGCAGAGACTTACAGGGGGCGCGCGGCGAGCAGTACTTC. The J gene is TRBJ2-7, the V gene TRBV6-5, with 9 bases lining up with TRBD1. The V gene's germline CDR1 is MNHEY and CDR2 SVGAGI. The CDR3 length is 15 residues. Trimming removed 6 bases from V and 6 bases from J; junction bases left unmatched: 12.